A single TCR beta chain is shown here with its context. TCRdb keeps only in-frame clones here, not all; method: immunoSEQ multiplex PCR. Here the sample spans about 150,000 clones, around 94% being singletons. The CDR3 covers 16 residues. V gave up 3 bases and J gave up 6 bases; unmatched junction bases: 11. Germline V gene lookup returns CDR1 SGDLS and CDR2 YYNGEE. The data were obtained in a study of control samples from healthy donors and cancer patients. Sequenced sample: PBMCs. The sequence came from a man in his sixties with colorectal cancer. The chain uses TRBV9 and TRBJ2-3; 9 bases fit TRBD2. CDR3 DNA sequence: TGTGCCAGCAGCGCTCTGATGACTAGCGGCGCGGATACGCAGTATTTT. Its translation is CASSALMTSGADTQYF.